This T cell receptor beta chain was recorded in a study of blood T cells in healthy people across ages. The study, taken as a whole, reports: Diversity of TCR beta per million T cells declined in a roughly linear way with age. Unsorted PBMC material precluded a definitive naive versus antigen-experienced comparison.

A second 7 to 11 cycle PCR used barcoded and J-beta primers. Each of the cDNA molecules was tagged by a template-switch adaptor with 12 random nucleotides. Each CDR3 protein gets one entry after TCRdb re-called the 5' RACE reads with MiXCR. In the table there are 1.6 million or so distinct CDR3 sequences, about 35% of which are singletons. This clonotype was detected only a few times. Its antigen is still unknown. Sequencing was performed on blood. The TCR originated in a woman between 25 and 40 years old in good health.

The CDR3 nucleotides are TGTGCCAGTAGTATAGTTAGTTTCGGTGGCACTGAAGCTTTCTTT. The encoded protein is CASSIVSFGGTEAFF. The chain joins TRBV19 to TRBJ1-1; D ambiguous. Trimming took 1 base from V and 4 from J, leaving 13 bases between them. Per germline, CDR1 LNHDA and CDR2 SQIVND (reference sequence). The CDR3 totals 15 residues.